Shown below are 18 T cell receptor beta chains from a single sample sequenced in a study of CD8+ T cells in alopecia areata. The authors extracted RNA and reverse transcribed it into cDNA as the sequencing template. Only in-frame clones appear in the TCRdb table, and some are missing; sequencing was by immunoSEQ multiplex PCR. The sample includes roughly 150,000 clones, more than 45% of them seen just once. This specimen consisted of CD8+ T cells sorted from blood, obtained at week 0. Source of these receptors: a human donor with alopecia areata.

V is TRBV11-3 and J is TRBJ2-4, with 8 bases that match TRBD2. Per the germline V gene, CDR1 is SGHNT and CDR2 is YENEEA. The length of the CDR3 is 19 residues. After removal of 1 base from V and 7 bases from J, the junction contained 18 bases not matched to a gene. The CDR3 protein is CASSLVSPEAGDDRNIQYF. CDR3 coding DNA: TGTGCCAGCAGCTTAGTCAGTCCAGAAGCGGGGGACGATAGGAACATTCAGTACTTC.

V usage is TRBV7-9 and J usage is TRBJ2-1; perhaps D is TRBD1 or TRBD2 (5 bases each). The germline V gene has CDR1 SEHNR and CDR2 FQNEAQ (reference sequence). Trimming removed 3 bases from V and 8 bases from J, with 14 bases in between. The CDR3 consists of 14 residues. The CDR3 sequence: CASSLSGARDEQFF. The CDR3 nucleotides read TGTGCCAGCAGCTTGTCCGGGGCACGGGATGAGCAGTTCTTC.

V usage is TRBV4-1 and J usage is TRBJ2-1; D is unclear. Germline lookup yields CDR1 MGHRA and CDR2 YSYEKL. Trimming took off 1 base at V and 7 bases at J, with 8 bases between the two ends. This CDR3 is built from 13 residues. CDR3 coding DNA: TGCGCCAGCAGCCAAGGCGAGAGAAATGAGCAGTTCTTC. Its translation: CASSQGERNEQFF.

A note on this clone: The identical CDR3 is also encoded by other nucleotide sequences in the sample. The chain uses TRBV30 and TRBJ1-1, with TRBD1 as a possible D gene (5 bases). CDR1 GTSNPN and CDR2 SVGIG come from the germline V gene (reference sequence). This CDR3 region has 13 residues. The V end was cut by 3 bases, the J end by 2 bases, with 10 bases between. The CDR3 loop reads CAWSLTANTEAFF. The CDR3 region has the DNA TGTGCCTGGAGCCTGACAGCTAACACTGAAGCTTTCTTT.

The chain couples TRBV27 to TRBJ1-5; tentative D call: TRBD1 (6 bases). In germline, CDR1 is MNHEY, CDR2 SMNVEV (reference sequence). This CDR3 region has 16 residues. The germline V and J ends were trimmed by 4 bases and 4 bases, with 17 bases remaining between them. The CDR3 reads CASSSTTGALNQPQHF. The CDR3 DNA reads TGTGCCAGCAGTTCAACGACAGGCGCGTTGAATCAGCCCCAGCATTTT.

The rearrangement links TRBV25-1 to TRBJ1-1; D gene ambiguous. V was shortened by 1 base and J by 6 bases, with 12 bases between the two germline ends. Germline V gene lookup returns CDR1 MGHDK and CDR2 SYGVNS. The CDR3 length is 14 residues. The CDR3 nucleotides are TGTGCCAGCAGTGAATTCCTGGACCCAGCTGAAGCTTTCTTT. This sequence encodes CASSEFLDPAEAFF.

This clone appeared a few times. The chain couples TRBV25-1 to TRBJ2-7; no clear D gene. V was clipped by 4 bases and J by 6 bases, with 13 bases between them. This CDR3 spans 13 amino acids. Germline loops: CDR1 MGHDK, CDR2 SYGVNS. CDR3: CASSVNDISEQYF. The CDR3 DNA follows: TGTGCCAGCAGTGTGAATGACATCTCCGAGCAGTACTTC.

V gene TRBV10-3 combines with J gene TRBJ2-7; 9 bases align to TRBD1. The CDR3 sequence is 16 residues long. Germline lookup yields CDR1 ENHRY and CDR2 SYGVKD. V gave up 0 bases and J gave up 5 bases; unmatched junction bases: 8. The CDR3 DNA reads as TGTGCCATCAGTGAGTCGTCGGACAGGGGCGAGGACGAGCAGTACTTC. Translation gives CAISESSDRGEDEQYF.

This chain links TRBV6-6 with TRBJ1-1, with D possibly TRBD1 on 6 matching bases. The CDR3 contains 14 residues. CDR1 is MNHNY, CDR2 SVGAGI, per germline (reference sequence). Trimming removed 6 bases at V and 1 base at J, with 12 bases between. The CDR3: CASRTGQKNTEAFF. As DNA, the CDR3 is TGTGCCAGCAGAACAGGACAGAAGAACACTGAAGCTTTCTTT.

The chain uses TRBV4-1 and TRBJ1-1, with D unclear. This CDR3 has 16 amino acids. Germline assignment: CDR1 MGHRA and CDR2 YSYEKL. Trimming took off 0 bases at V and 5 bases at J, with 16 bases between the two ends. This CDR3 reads CASSQDIGGTKTEAFF. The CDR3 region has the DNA TGCGCCAGCAGCCAAGATATCGGAGGTACAAAGACTGAAGCTTTCTTT.

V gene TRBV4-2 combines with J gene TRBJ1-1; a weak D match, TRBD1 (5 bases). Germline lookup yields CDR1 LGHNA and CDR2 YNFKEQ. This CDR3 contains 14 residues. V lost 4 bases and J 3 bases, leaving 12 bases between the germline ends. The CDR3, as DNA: TGTGCCAGCAGCCCGACAGCTGGGGACACTGAAGCTTTCTTT. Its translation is CASSPTAGDTEAFF.

The CDR3 loop reads CASSYNRRNTEAFF. CDR3 DNA sequence: TGTGCCAGCAGTTACAACAGGCGTAACACTGAAGCTTTCTTT. The rearrangement links TRBV6-6 to TRBJ1-1; D perhaps matches TRBD1 (5 bases). The V gene's germline CDR1 is MNHNY and CDR2 SVGAGI (reference sequence). The CDR3 consists of 14 residues. The V end lost 2 bases, the J end lost 2 bases, and 9 bases lay between the germline ends.

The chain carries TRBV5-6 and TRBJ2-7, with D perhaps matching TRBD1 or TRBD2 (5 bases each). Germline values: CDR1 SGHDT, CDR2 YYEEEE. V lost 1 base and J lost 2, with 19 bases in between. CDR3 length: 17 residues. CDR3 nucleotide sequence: TGTGCCAGCAGCTTGAGGGGTGAGGGATGGGGCGCCTACGAGCAGTACTTC. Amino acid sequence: CASSLRGEGWGAYEQYF.

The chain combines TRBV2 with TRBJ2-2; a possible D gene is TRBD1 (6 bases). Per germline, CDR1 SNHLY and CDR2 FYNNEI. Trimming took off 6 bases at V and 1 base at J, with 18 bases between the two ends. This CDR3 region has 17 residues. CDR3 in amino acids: CASRESRDTLNTGELFF. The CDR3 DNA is TGTGCCAGCAGAGAGTCCCGGGACACCCTGAACACCGGGGAGCTGTTTTTT.

CDR3 bases: TGTGCCTGGAGTATCTGGGACAGGGCCTATTCCTACGAGCAGTACTTC. It encodes CAWSIWDRAYSYEQYF. The chain employs TRBV30 and TRBJ2-7; 9 bases map to TRBD1. V shed 2 bases, J shed 1 base, and the junction held 9 bases outside the gene matches. Germline loops: CDR1 GTSNPN, CDR2 SVGIG (reference sequence). The CDR3 loop spans 16 amino acids. The full variable domain, with the rest looked up from reference TRBV30 and TRBJ2-7, is SQTIHQWPATLVQPVGSPLSLECTVEGTSNPNLYWYRQAAGRGLQLLFYSVGIGQISSEVPQNLSASRPQDRQFILSSKKLLLSDSGFYLCAWSIWDRAYSYEQYFGPGTRLTVT.

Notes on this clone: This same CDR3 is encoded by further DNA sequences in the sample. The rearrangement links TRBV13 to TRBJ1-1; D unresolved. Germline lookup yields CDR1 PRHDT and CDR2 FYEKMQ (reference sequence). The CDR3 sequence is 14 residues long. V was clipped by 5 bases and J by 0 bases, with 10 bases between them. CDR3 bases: TGTGCCAGCAGCCTTGGGCAGTTGAACACTGAAGCTTTCTTT. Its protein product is CASSLGQLNTEAFF.

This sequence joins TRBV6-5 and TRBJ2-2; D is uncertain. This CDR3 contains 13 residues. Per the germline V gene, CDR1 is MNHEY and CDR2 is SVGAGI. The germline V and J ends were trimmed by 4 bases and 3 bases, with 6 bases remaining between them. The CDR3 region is CASSFLHTGELFF. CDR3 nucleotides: TGTGCCAGCAGTTTCCTTCACACCGGGGAGCTGTTTTTT.

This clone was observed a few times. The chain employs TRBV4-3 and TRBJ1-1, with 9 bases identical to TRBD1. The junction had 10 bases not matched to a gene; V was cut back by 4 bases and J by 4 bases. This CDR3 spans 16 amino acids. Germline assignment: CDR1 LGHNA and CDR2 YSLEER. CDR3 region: CASSPKGQGPTTEAFF. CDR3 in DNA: TGCGCCAGCAGCCCTAAGGGACAGGGACCGACCACTGAAGCTTTCTTT.